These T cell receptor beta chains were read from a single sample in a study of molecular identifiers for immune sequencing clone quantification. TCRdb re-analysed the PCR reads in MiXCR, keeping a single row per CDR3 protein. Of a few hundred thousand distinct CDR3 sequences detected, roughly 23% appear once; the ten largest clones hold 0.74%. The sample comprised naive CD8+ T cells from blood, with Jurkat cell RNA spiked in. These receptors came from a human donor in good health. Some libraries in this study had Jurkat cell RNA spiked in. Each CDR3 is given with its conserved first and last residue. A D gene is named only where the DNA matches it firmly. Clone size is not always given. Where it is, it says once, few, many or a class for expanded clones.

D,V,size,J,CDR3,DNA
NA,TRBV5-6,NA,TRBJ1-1,CASSLVRRGGAEAFF,TGTGCCAGCAGCTTGGTTCGTAGGGGGGGAGCTGAAGCTTTCTTT
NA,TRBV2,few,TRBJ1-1,CASSGSLNTEAFF,TGTGCCAGCAGTGGAAGCCTGAACACTGAAGCTTTCTTT
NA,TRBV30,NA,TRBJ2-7,CAWSVMDIAYEQYF,TGTGCCTGGAGTGTTATGGACATAGCCTACGAGCAGTACTTC
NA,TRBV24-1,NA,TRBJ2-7,CATSDLYPGRWLDEQYF,TGTGCCACCAGTGATTTGTATCCGGGCCGGTGGTTGGACGAGCAGTACTTC
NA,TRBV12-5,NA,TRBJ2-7,CASGFLGGAREYF,TGTGCTAGTGGTTTTCTGGGGGGCGCGAGGGAGTACTTC
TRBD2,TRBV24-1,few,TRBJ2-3,CATSARWAGEPDTQYF,TGTGCCACCAGTGCCCGTTGGGCGGGAGAACCAGATACGCAGTATTTT
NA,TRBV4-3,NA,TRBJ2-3,CASSQEGGFRADTQYF,TGCGCCAGCAGCCAAGAGGGCGGATTTCGAGCAGATACGCAGTATTTT
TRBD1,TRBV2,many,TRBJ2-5,CASSSILEGQQETQYF,TGTGCCAGCAGTTCCATCCTTGAGGGACAGCAAGAGACCCAGTACTTC
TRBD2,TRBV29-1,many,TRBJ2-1,CSVGLEYSGGYNEQFF,TGCAGCGTTGGACTAGAGTATAGCGGGGGTTACAATGAGCAGTTCTTC
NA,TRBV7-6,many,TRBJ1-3,CASSSTAGISGNTIYF,TGTGCCAGCAGCTCTACCGCCGGGATCTCGGGAAACACCATATATTTT
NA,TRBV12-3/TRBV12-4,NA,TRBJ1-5,CAGSLSQPQHF,TGTGCCGGCAGTTTATCTCAGCCCCAGCATTTT
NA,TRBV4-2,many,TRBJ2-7,CASSQEDSSYEQYF,TGTGCCAGCAGCCAAGAAGACAGCTCCTACGAGCAGTACTTC
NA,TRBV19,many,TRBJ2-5,CASSPDGLAETQYF,TGTGCCAGTAGCCCCGACGGGTTGGCAGAGACCCAGTACTTC
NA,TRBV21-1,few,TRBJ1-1,CASRVVLSNTEAFF,TGTGCCAGCAGGGTAGTCCTATCTAACACTGAAGCTTTCTTT
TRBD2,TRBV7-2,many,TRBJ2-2,CASTLGGRPGELFF,TGTGCCAGCACCCTGGGAGGGCGGCCCGGGGAGCTGTTTTTT
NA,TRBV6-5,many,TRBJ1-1,CATNRGTEAFF,TGTGCCACCAACCGAGGGACTGAAGCTTTCTTT
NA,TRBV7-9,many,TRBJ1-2,CASSLDTGNYGYTF,TGTGCCAGCAGCTTAGACACAGGAAACTATGGCTACACCTTC
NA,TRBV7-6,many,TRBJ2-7,CASSPMGYEQYF,TGTGCCAGCAGCCCTATGGGCTACGAGCAGTACTTC
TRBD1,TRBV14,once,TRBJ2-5,CASSRLPRDRIQEAQYF,TGTGCCAGCAGCCGCCTCCCCCGGGACAGGATCCAAGAGGCCCAGTACTTC
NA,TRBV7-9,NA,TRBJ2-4,CASRPSLGVDGNIQYF,TGTGCCAGCCGCCCAAGCCTGGGGGTAGATGGAAACATTCAGTACTTC
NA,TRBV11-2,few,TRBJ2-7,CASSLRDDSSYEQYF,TGTGCCAGCAGCCTCCGGGACGACAGCTCCTACGAGCAGTACTTC
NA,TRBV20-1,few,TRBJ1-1,CSAEARSTEAFF,TGCAGTGCGGAGGCCCGGAGCACTGAAGCTTTCTTT
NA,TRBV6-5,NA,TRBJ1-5,CASSYGQYSNQPQHF,TGTGCCAGCAGTTACGGCCAGTATAGCAATCAGCCCCAGCATTTT
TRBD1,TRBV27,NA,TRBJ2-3,CASKTRTGLRTDTQYF,TGTGCCAGCAAAACCCGGACAGGGCTGCGCACAGATACGCAGTATTTT
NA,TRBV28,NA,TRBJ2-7,CASRTRDIYTYEQYF,TGTGCCAGCAGGACCCGGGACATCTATACCTACGAGCAGTACTTC
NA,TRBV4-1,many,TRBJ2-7,CASSPGQSSFEQYF,TGCGCCAGCAGCCCCGGACAGTCCTCTTTCGAGCAGTACTTC
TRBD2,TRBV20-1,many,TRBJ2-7,CSATGTSDYEQYF,TGCAGTGCTACCGGGACTAGCGACTACGAGCAGTACTTC
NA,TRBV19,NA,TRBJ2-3,CASSLDLMGTDTQYF,TGTGCCAGTAGTCTAGATCTGATGGGGACAGATACGCAGTATTTT
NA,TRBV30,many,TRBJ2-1,CAWSSTNEQFF,TGTGCCTGGAGTTCTACCAATGAGCAGTTCTTC
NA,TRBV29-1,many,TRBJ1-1,CGAAEAFF,TGCGGGGCCGCTGAAGCTTTCTTT
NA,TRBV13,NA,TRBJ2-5,CASSLEGRGQETQYF,TGTGCCAGCAGCTTGGAAGGACGGGGCCAAGAGACCCAGTACTTC
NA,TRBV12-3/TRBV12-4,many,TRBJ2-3,CASSLAAVGGGTDTQYF,TGTGCCAGCAGTTTAGCCGCCGTTGGCGGGGGCACAGATACGCAGTATTTT
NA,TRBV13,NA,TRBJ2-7,CASSPVNSYERYF,TGTGCCAGCAGCCCGGTTAACTCCTACGAGCGGTACTTC
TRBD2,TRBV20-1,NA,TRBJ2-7,CSAYSSGDPSYEQYF,TGCAGTGCTTATTCTAGCGGGGACCCTTCCTACGAGCAGTACTTC
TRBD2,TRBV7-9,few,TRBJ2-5,CASSSPPSGVWAQYF,TGTGCCAGCAGCTCCCCCCCTAGCGGGGTCTGGGCCCAGTACTTC
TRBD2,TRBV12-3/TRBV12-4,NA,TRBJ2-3,CASRRAGSTDTQYF,TGTGCCAGCAGGCGAGCGGGAAGCACAGATACGCAGTATTTT
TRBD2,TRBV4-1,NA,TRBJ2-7,CASSSTSGNEQYF,TGCGCCAGCAGCTCGACTAGCGGGAACGAGCAGTACTTC
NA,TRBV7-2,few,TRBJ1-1,CAVGSAEAFF,TGTGCTGTGGGATCCGCTGAAGCTTTCTTT
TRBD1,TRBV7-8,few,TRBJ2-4,CASSPGAYRGLDPLRAKNIQYF,TGTGCCAGCAGCCCCGGGGCCTACAGGGGGTTGGATCCCCTCCGAGCCAAAAACATTCAGTACTTC
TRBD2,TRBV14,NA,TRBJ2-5,CASSQGLAGSRYQETQYF,TGTGCCAGCAGCCAGGGACTAGCGGGGAGCAGATACCAAGAGACCCAGTACTTC
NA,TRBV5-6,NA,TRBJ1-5,CAGSWGWDQPQHF,TGTGCCGGCAGCTGGGGGTGGGATCAGCCCCAGCATTTT
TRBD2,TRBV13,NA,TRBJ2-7,CASSFSGGALEQYF,TGTGCCAGCAGCTTTAGCGGGGGGGCGCTCGAGCAGTACTTC